Detailed here is one TCR beta chain. This entry belongs to a study of control samples from healthy donors and cancer patients. TCRdb keeps only in-frame clones here, not all; method: immunoSEQ multiplex PCR. The sample consists of roughly 88,000 clones, just under 85% of them appearing once. The CDR3 has 14 amino acids. Germline values: CDR1 SEHNR, CDR2 FQNEAQ (reference sequence). V gave up 3 bases and J gave up 1 base, with 9 bases separating them. This rearrangement joins TRBV7-9 to TRBJ2-5, with D tentatively TRBD2 (6 bases). The sample taken for sequencing was blood. This TCR was sampled from a man aged 25-45 years in good health. CDR3 sequence: CASSLGLPQETQYF. CDR3 DNA sequence: TGTGCCAGCAGCTTGGGACTCCCCCAAGAGACCCAGTACTTC.